This T cell receptor (beta chain) was captured in a study of beta chain features in type 1 diabetes. General study findings and limits: Sequencing from cDNA could over-represent high-TCR-expressing cells.

This clone was seen a few times. Its antigen is not identified. Other DNA sequences in this specimen translate into the identical CDR3. The CDR3 length is 15 residues. V was clipped by 0 bases and J by 2 bases; unmatched bases: 2. The germline V gene has CDR1 SGHRS and CDR2 YFSETQ. Investigators reverse transcribed all isolated RNA, so they sequenced expressed TCRB transcripts. Roughly 3.6 million reads, on average, came from each naive, central memory and regulatory T cell sample. Only in-frame clones appear in the TCRdb table, and some are missing; sequencing was by immunoSEQ multiplex PCR. This table holds 970,000 or so clones, 17% found once.

Sequencing was done on a sample of naive CD4+ T cells from blood. The chain combines TRBV5-1 with TRBJ2-5, with TRBD1 identical over 9 bases. This TCR was recovered from a woman under 30 in good health. CDR3: CASSLGQGGQETQYF. In nucleotides, the CDR3 is TGCGCCAGCAGCTTGGGACAGGGGGGACAAGAGACCCAGTACTTC.